This TCR beta chain is drawn from a study of blood T cell repertoires in COVID-19. For the study at large: Collection of acute and convalescent COVID-19 samples took place in the United States, Italy and Spain. The analysed material was cDNA or gDNA that came from T cells, B-cell-depleted T cells, or PBMCs.

In the study's own analysis: Reference gene primer amplification in the assay estimated nucleated cell counts. The assay was immunoSEQ multiplex PCR, and TCRdb's table has in-frame clones only and misses some. V and J calls plus clone size are reproduced from that table; the DNA served to infer D and trimming. The sample has fewer than 400,000 clones, roughly 85% seen once. This clone was observed a handful of times. Germline V CDR1 and CDR2: MGHRA, YSYEKL. The junction had 2 bases not matched to a gene; V was cut back by 4 bases and J by 0 bases. The CDR3 loop spans 15 amino acids. The chain recombines TRBV4-1 with TRBJ1-5; 8 nucleotides match TRBD1. This clonotype was obtained from a woman aged 18-29 years with acute or convalescent COVID-19. The specimen sequenced was peripheral blood. The CDR3 DNA is TGCGCCAGCAGCCCGACAGGGGATAGCAATCAGCCCCAGCATTTT. This translates into CASSPTGDSNQPQHF.